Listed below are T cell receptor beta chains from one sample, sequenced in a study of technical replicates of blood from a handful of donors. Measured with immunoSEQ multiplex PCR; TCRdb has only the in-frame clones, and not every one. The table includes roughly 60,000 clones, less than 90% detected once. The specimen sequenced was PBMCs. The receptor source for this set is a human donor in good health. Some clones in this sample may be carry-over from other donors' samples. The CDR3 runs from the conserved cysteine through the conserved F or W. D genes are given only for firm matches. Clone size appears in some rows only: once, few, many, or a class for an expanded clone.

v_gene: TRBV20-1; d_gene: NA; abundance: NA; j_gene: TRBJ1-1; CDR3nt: TGCAGTGCACCACACGGGACTGAAGCTTTCTTT; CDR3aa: CSAPHGTEAFF
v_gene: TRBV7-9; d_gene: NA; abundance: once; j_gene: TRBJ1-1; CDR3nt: TGTGCCAGCAGCACCCAGGAGAACACTGAAGCTTTCTTT; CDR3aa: CASSTQENTEAFF
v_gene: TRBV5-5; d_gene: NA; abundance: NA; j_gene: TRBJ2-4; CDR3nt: TGTGCCAGCAGCTTGGCGGGCAGGGGGGACATTCAGTACTTC; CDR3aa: CASSLAGRGDIQYF
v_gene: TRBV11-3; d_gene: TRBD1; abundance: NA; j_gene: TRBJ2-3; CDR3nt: TGTGCCAGCAGCTTAGCGGACAGGGGGACGCAGTATTTT; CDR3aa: CASSLADRGTQYF
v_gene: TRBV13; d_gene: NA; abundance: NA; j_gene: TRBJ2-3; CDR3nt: TGTGCCAGTACTAGGTTCGCAGATACGCAGTATTTT; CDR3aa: CASTRFADTQYF
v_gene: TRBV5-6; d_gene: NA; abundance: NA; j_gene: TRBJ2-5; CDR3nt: TGTGCCAGCAGCGCCCTTGGGGGGGCCGATGGGCTTCAAGAGACCCAGTACTTC; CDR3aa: CASSALGGADGLQETQYF
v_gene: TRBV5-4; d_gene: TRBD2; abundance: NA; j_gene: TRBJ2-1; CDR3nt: TGTGCCAGCAGCTTGGGGAGCGGGGGCTACAATGAGCAGTTCTTC; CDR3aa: CASSLGSGGYNEQFF
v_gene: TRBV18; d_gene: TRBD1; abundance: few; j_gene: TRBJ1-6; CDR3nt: TGTGCCAGCTCACCACAGGACAGGCAGAATTCACCCCTCCACTTT; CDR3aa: CASSPQDRQNSPLHF
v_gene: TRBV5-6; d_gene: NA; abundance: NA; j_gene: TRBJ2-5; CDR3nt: TGTGCCAGCAGCTTGGTTACAGCTACGGAGACCCAGTACTTC; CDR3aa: CASSLVTATETQYF
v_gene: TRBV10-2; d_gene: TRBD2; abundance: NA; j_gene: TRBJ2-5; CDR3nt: TGCGCCAGCAGTGTGCCGGGACTAGCGGGGGGGGAGACCCAGTACTTC; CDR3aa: CASSVPGLAGGETQYF
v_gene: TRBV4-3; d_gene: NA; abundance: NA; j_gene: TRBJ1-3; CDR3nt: TGCGCCAGCAGCCACGAAGTACAGGCGTCCTCTGGAAACACCATATATTTT; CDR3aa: CASSHEVQASSGNTIYF
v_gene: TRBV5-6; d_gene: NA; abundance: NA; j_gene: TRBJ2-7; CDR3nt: TGTGCCAGCAGCTTCCATCGGTTCGGCGAGCAGTACTTC; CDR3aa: CASSFHRFGEQYF
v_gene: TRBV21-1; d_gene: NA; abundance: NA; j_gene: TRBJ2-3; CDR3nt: TGTGCCAGCAGCAAAAGCGGGACTAACAGTGGTACGCAGTATTTT; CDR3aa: CASSKSGTNSGTQYF
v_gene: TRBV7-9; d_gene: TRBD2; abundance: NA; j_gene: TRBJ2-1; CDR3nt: TGTGCCAGCAGCTCCGAACTAGCGGGAGACGGTTCCTACAATGAGCAGTTCTTC; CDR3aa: CASSSELAGDGSYNEQFF
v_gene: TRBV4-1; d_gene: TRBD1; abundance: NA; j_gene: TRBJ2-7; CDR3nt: TGCGCCAGCAGCCAAGGGACAGGGGATATGTACGAGCAGTACTTC; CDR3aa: CASSQGTGDMYEQYF
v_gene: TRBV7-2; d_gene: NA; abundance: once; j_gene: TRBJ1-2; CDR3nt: TGTGCCAGCAGCCCAGCGTACAGGGCTAACTATGGCTACACCTTC; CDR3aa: CASSPAYRANYGYTF
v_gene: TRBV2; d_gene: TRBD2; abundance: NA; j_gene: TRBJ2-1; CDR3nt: TGTGCCAGCAGGGCGGGAGGGGACAATGAGCAGTTCTTC; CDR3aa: CASRAGGDNEQFF
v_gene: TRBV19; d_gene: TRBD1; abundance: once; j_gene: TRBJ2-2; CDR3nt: TGTGCCAGTAGTATCTTCGGGACAGTGAACACCGGGGAGCTGTTTTTT; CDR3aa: CASSIFGTVNTGELFF
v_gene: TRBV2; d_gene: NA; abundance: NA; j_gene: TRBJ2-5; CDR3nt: TGTGCCAGCTCCGGTTCCCTAGGGGCCCAGTACTTC; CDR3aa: CASSGSLGAQYF
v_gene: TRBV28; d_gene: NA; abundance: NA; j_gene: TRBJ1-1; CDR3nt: TGTGCCAGCAGCCCTACAGGGCTGAACACTGAAGCTTTCTTT; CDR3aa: CASSPTGLNTEAFF
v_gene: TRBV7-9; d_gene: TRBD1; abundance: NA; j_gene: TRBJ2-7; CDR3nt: TGTGCCAGCAGCTTGTGGGTTGAGGGGGCGAACTTC; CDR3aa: CASSLWVEGANF
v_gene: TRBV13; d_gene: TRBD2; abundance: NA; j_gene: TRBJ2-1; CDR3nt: TGTGCCAGCAGCTCGGGACTAGCGGGAAATGAGCAGTTCTTC; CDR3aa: CASSSGLAGNEQFF
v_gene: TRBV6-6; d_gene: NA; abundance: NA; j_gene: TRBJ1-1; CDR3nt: TGTGCCAGCAGCACCGGGGGGGGGTGGACTGAAGCTTTCTTT; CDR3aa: CASSTGGGWTEAFF
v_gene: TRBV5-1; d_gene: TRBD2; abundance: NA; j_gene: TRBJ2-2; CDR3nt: TGCGCCAGCAGCTTGGCTAGCGGGAACACCGGGGAGCTGTTTTTT; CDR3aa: CASSLASGNTGELFF
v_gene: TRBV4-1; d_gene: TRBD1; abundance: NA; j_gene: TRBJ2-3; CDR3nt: TGCGCCAGCAGCCAACAGGGGGCGAGCACAGATACGCAGTATTTT; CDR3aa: CASSQQGASTDTQYF
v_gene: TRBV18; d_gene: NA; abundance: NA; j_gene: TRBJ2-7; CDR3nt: TGTGCCAGCTCACAACAGGGTGGGATCTACGAGCAGTACTTC; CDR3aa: CASSQQGGIYEQYF
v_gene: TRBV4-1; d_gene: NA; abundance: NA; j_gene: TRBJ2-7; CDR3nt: TGCGCCAGCAGCCAAGATGAAGGAACGAGGAGCTACGAGCAGTACTTC; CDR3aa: CASSQDEGTRSYEQYF
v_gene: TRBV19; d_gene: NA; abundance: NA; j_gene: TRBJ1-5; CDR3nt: TGTGCCAGTAGTATAGAAGGGGGGGCACGGCAGCCCCAGCATTTT; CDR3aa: CASSIEGGARQPQHF
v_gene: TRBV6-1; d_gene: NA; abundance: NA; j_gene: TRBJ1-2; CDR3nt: TGTGCCAGCAGTGATCCCTCTATAGGAGGGAACTATGGCTACACCTTC; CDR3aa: CASSDPSIGGNYGYTF
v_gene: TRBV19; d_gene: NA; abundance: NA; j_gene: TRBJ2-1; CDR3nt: TGTGCCAGTAGTCCTCCGGGCCTAGGGAGGAATGAGCAGTTCTTC; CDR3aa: CASSPPGLGRNEQFF
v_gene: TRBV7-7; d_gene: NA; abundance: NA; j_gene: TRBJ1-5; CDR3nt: TGTGCCAGCAGCCCAGGGAGGGGAGACCCCCCCCGGCCCCAGCATTTT; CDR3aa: CASSPGRGDPPRPQHF
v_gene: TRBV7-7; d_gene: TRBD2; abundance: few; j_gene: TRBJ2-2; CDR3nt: TGTGCCAGCAGCTTAGGGCGGGAGGGAACCGGGGAGCTGTTTTTT; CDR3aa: CASSLGREGTGELFF
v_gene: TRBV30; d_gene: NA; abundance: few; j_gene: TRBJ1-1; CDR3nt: TGTGCCTGGAGGGTCGAGGGCCCTGAAGCTTTCTTT; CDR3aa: CAWRVEGPEAFF
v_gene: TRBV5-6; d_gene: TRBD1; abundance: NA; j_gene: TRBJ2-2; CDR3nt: TGTGCCAGCAGCTGGGGACAGGGGATGTCCGGGGAGCTGTTTTTT; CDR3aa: CASSWGQGMSGELFF
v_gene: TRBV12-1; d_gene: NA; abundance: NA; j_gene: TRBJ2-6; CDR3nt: TGTGCCAGCAGCGAACGACATGTAGGACAAAGTCGGGCCAACGTCCTGACTTTC; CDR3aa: CASSERHVGQSRANVLTF
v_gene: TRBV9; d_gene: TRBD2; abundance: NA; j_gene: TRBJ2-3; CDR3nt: TGTGCCAGCAGCGTAGAACTAGCGGGGTTATGGAATACGCAGTATTTT; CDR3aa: CASSVELAGLWNTQYF
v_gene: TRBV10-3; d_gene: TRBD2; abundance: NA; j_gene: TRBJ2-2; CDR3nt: TGTGCCATCAGTGGGACTAGCGGGGCGAACACCGGGGAGCTGTTTTTT; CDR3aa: CAISGTSGANTGELFF
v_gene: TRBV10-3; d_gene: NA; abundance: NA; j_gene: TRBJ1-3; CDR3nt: TGTGCCATCAGCCTCGATAGGGGCTCTGGAAACACCATATATTTT; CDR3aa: CAISLDRGSGNTIYF
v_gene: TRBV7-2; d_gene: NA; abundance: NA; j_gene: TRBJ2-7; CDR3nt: TGTGCCAGCAGCCCCTCCTACGGGCGGGGTGGAGACGAGCAGTACTTC; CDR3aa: CASSPSYGRGGDEQYF
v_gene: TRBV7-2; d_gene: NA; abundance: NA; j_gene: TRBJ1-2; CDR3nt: TGTGCCAGCAGCTTAGGTCAGGGGCCGGGTGGCTACACCTTC; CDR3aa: CASSLGQGPGGYTF
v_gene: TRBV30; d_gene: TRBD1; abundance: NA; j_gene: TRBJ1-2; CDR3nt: TGTGCCTGGAGTGCGTCAGGGGGCGATGGCTACACCTTC; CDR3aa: CAWSASGGDGYTF
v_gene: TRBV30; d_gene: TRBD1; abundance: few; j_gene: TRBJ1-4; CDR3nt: TGTGCCTGGAGTAGACAGGGGACTAATGAAAAACTGTTTTTT; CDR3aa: CAWSRQGTNEKLFF
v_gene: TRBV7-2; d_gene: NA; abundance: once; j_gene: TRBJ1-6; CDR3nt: TGTGCCAGCAGCTTAAGCAGGGGACGTAATTCACCCCTCCACTTT; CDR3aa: CASSLSRGRNSPLHF
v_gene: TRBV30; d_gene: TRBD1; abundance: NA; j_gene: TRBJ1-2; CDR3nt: TGTGCCTGGAGACGTGGCAGGGGGTCTTTAGCTAACTATGGCTACACCTTC; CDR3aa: CAWRRGRGSLANYGYTF
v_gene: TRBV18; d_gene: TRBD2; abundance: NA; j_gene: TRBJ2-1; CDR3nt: TGTGCCAGCTCACCAGCGCGGGGGGGCCGGGTCAATGAGCAGTTCTTC; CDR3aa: CASSPARGGRVNEQFF
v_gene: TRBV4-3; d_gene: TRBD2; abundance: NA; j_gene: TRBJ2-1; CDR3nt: TGCGCCAGCAGCCCGGGACTAAAGGATGAGCAGTTCTTC; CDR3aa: CASSPGLKDEQFF